Following are 14 T cell receptor beta chains from one sample sequenced in a study of blood T cell repertoires in COVID-19. The protocol was immunoSEQ multiplex PCR, while the TCRdb copy is restricted to in-frame clones and leaves out a portion. The sample has roughly 110,000 clones; around 84% are singletons. The source material was peripheral blood. The receptors were sampled from a woman aged 35 to 49 with acute or convalescent COVID-19.

CDR3 region: CASITRPDYATNEKLFF. The CDR3 nucleotides are TGTGCCAGCATCACTCGCCCAGACTACGCAACTAATGAAAAACTGTTTTTT. This rearrangement joins TRBV11-2 to TRBJ1-4, with D unclear. Germline lookup yields CDR1 SGHAT and CDR2 FQNNGV. There are 17 residues in the CDR3. Trimming pared 7 bases from V and 0 bases from J, leaving 18 bases between.

The rearrangement joins TRBV15 to TRBJ2-3; 9 bases are shared with TRBD2. The V gene end was trimmed by 3 bases and the J gene end by 7 bases; junction bases not matched to a gene: 8. CDR3 length equals 15 residues. The V gene's germline CDR1 is LNHNV and CDR2 YYDKDF (reference sequence). CDR3 coding DNA: TGTGCCACCAGCAGCGTAGGACTAGCGCCAAATACGCAGTATTTT. This codes for CATSSVGLAPNTQYF.

Points on this clone: At one of its ends the junction is not consistent with the germline gene, which may arise from a read error. The chain is built from TRBV10-3 and TRBJ2-1; tentative D call: TRBD2 (6 bases). The CDR3 runs 14 residues. Germline V gives CDR1 ENHRY, CDR2 SYGVKD. CDR3 in amino acids: CAISDYTGLTELIF. The DNA for the CDR3 is TGTGCCATCAGCGACTATACGGGACTCACGGAGCTTATCTTC.

This rearrangement joins TRBV7-9 to TRBJ2-2; D is unclear. Germline V gene lookup returns CDR1 SEHNR and CDR2 FQNEAQ (reference sequence). Trimming took off 5 bases at V and 6 bases at J, with 10 bases between the two ends. There are 13 residues in the CDR3. CDR3 bases: TGTGCCAGCAGCGCCGGGTGGTCCGGGGAGCTGTTTTTT. Translation: CASSAGWSGELFF.

The count of this clone is one. The CDR3 region has the DNA TGTGCCAGCAGGGCTCACAGTCAAGACTACGAGCAGTACTTC. The encoded protein is CASRAHSQDYEQYF. The rearrangement links TRBV2 to TRBJ2-7; no firm D call. The CDR3 length is 14 residues. Deletions cut 6 bases from V and 3 bases from J, with 15 bases between. Per germline, CDR1 SNHLY and CDR2 FYNNEI.

V gene TRBV25-1 combines with J gene TRBJ1-2, with a tentative D call TRBD1 (6 bases). The CDR3 covers 14 residues. Trimming took off 5 bases at V and 3 bases at J, with 13 bases between the two ends. The germline V gene has CDR1 MGHDK and CDR2 SYGVNS. CDR3 nucleotides: TGTGCCAGCAGTCCCCCTCACAGGGACTATGGCTACACCTTC. It encodes CASSPPHRDYGYTF.

This chain uses TRBV18 with TRBJ1-4; D is perhaps TRBD1 (6 bases). The CDR3 runs to 13 residues. The V end lost 2 bases, the J end lost 14 bases, and 15 bases lay between the germline ends. The germline CDR1 and CDR2 sequences are KGHSH and LQKENI. The chain's CDR3 is CASSPTGSVRLFF. CDR3 DNA sequence: TGTGCCAGCTCACCAACAGGGTCCGTTCGTCTGTTTTTT.

This chain joins TRBV2 and TRBJ1-4; no definite D call. The CDR3 totals 12 residues. Germline V gene lookup returns CDR1 SNHLY and CDR2 FYNNEI. V gave up 0 bases and J gave up 7 bases, with 3 bases separating them. The CDR3 sequence: CASSEAREKLFF. CDR3 DNA: TGTGCCAGCAGTGAAGCGCGTGAAAAACTGTTTTTT. Full variable domain (rest looked up from reference TRBV2 and TRBJ1-4): EPEVTQTPSHQVTQMGQEVILRCVPISNHLYFYWYRQILGQKVEFLVSFYNNEISEKSEIFDDQFSVERPDGSNFTLKIRSTKLEDSAMYFCASSEAREKLFFGSGTQLSVL.

The rearrangement joins TRBV18 to TRBJ1-3, with D possibly being TRBD1 (5 bases). There are 14 residues in the CDR3. The V end was cut by 6 bases, the J end by 2 bases, with 11 bases between. Germline loops: CDR1 KGHSH, CDR2 LQKENI. DNA of the CDR3: TGTGCCAGCTCCCCGACAGACACTGGAAACACCATATATTTT. Residues: CASSPTDTGNTIYF. Combining the CDR3 with reference TRBV18 and TRBJ1-3 gives the whole variable domain NAGVMQNPRHLVRRRGQEARLRCSPMKGHSHVYWYRQLPEEGLKFMVYLQKENIIDESGMPKERFSAEFPKEGPSILRIQQVVRGDSAAYFCASSPTDTGNTIYFGEGSWLTVV.

The V gene is TRBV6-1, the J gene TRBJ1-2; D not resolved. This CDR3 comprises 15 residues. The V gene lost 2 bases and the J gene lost 4 bases, with 14 bases spanning the gap. The germline V gene has CDR1 MNHNS and CDR2 SASEGT. CDR3 nucleotides: TGTGCCAGCAGTGAAACCAAACTCGGTACCTATGGCTACACCTTC. It codes for CASSETKLGTYGYTF.

This chain uses TRBV18 with TRBJ2-1, with D possibly TRBD1 on 6 matching bases. Germline values: CDR1 KGHSH, CDR2 LQKENI. The length of the CDR3 is 12 residues. V gave up 5 bases and J gave up 7 bases, with 9 bases separating them. Here the CDR3 reads CASSFQGNEQFF. CDR3 DNA sequence: TGTGCCAGCTCATTCCAGGGGAATGAGCAGTTCTTC.

The V gene is TRBV9, the J gene TRBJ1-2; 11 nucleotides line up with TRBD1. CDR3 length equals 16 residues. The germline V gene encodes CDR1 SGDLS and CDR2 YYNGEE. V lost 0 bases and J lost 2; bases outside the gene matches: 3. In nucleotides, the CDR3 is TGTGCCAGCAGCGTAGGGACAGGGGGCATCAACTATGGCTACACCTTC. Protein: CASSVGTGGINYGYTF.

This chain connects TRBV5-1 to TRBJ2-1, with D possibly TRBD1 on 6 matching bases. Trimming took off 4 bases at V and 2 bases at J, with 13 bases between the two ends. Germline CDR1 reads SGHRS; CDR2 reads YFSETQ. CDR3 length: 15 residues. The CDR3 coding sequence is TGCGCCAGCAGCCCTGGACAGACAACCTACAATGAGCAGTTCTTC. Protein product: CASSPGQTTYNEQFF.

The chain employs TRBV27 and TRBJ2-1; TRBD2 matches at 12 bases. Germline V gene sequence: CDR1 MNHEY, CDR2 SMNVEV (reference sequence). The V segment lost 5 bases and the J segment 9 bases; nucleotides outside the gene matches: 8. This CDR3 has 15 amino acids. The CDR3 DNA is TGTGCCAGCAGTGCTAGCGGGGGGGTCCATGCTGAGCAGTTCTTC. It specifies CASSASGGVHAEQFF.